This T cell receptor beta chain was retrieved from a study of regulatory T cells in long-lasting Graves disease. Both iRepertoire HTBI primers and Arm-PCR of CDR3 regions were used to build the TCR beta libraries. TCRdb used MiXCR to reprocess the multiplex PCR reads, holding one entry per CDR3 protein. Of a few hundred thousand distinct CDR3 sequences listed, roughly 20% were seen once; the top ten hold about 12%. The time point here: newly diagnosed GD, antithyroid drugs for less than 3 months. From RNA extracted from PBMCs, the TCR library was made. With 2 bases clipped from V and 9 bases from J, the junction kept 4 bases outside the gene matches. The length of the CDR3 is 12 residues. Per the germline V gene, CDR1 is GTSNPN and CDR2 is SVGIG (reference sequence). This sample also belongs to another study, concerning T cells in Graves' hyperthyroidism and ophthalmopathy.

V is TRBV30 and J is TRBJ2-4, with 7 bases fitting TRBD2. Sequenced here: peripheral blood mononuclear cells (PBMCs), sampled at new diagnosis, from a patient treated with antithyroid drugs. This TCR derives from a woman aged 30 to 39 with Graves disease. The DNA for the CDR3 is TGTGCCTGGAGTACTAGCGCCCCCATTCAGTACTTC. Amino acids: CAWSTSAPIQYF.